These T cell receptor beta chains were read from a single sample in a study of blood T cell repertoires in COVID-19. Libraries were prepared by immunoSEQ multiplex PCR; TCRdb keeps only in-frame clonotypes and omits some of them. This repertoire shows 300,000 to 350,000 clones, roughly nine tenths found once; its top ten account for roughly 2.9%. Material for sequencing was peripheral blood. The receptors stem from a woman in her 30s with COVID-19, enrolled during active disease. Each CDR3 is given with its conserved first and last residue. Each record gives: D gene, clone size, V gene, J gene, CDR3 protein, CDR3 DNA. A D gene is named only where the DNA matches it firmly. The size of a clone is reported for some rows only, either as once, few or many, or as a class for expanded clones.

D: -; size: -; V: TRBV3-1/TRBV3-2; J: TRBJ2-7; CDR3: CASSRAWDNAYEQYF; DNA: TGTGCCAGCAGCCGAGCCTGGGACAACGCCTACGAGCAGTACTTC
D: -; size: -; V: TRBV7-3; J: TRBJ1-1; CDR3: CASSLTRSSPEAFF; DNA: TGTGCCAGCAGCTTAACCCGGAGCTCCCCTGAAGCTTTCTTT
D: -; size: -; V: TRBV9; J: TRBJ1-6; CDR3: CASSPLSGADNISPLHF; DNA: TGTGCCAGCAGCCCCCTTTCAGGGGCTGATAATATTTCACCCCTCCACTTT
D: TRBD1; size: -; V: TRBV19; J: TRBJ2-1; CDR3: CASSISRGSDEQFF; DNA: TGTGCCAGTAGTATCTCCAGGGGGAGCGATGAGCAGTTCTTC
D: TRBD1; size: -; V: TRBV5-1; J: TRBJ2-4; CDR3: CASSFLQGAGNIQYF; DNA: TGCGCCAGCAGCTTCCTACAGGGGGCTGGAAACATTCAGTACTTC
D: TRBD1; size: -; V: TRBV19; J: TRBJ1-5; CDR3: CASSTVTRGSNQPQHF; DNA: TGTGCCAGTAGTACAGTTACCAGGGGGAGCAATCAGCCCCAGCATTTT
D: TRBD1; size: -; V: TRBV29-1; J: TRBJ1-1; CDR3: CSAIPGQGRTEAFF; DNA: TGCAGCGCCATCCCAGGACAGGGGAGAACTGAAGCTTTCTTT
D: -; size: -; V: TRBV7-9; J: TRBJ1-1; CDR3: CASSSSGVSTEAFF; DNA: TGTGCCAGCAGCTCCTCAGGGGTCTCCACTGAAGCTTTCTTT
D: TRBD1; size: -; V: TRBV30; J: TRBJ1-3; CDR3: CAWSRGQISGNTIYF; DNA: TGTGCCTGGAGTCGGGGACAGATCTCTGGAAACACCATATATTTT
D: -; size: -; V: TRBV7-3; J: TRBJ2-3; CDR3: CASSGEYSTDTQYF; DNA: TGTGCCAGCAGCGGAGAATATAGCACAGATACGCAGTATTTT
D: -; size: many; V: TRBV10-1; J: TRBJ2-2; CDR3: CASSDTDRYTGELFF; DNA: TGCGCCAGCAGTGACACGGACAGATACACCGGGGAGCTGTTTTTT